This entry is about one TCR beta chain. What it binds is unknown. Sequenced by immunoSEQ multiplex PCR; TCRdb stores in-frame clones only, minus some. The sample has some 200,000 clones, 90% to 95% seen once. This specimen belongs to a study of T cell responses to AZD1222 COVID-19 vaccine. Study outcomes and limitations: Donors, mostly white British, included more females; clonal diversity was possibly underestimated. Two doses of AZD1222 preceded a rise in Spike-specific TCR breadth and depth. Spike regions recognized by vaccine-associated CD4 TCRs spanned the protein, led by 160-218 and 743-854.

The CDR3 is 13 residues long. V lost 1 base, J lost 7 bases, and 10 bases lay in between. Per germline, CDR1 LGHDT and CDR2 YNNKEL (reference sequence). This rearrangement joins TRBV3-1 (or the pseudogene TRBV3-2) to TRBJ1-1; D possibly corresponds to TRBD1 (5 bases). The input for sequencing was peripheral blood, taken on day 0 of MenACWY control vaccination. The receptor was isolated from an adult in good health. The DNA for the CDR3 is TGTGCCAGCAGCCAAGTATCCAGGGATGAAGCTTTCTTT. Translating it yields CASSQVSRDEAFF.